This section outlines one T cell receptor beta chain sequence together with its context. What it binds is unknown. Unstimulated Tregs (CD4+CD25+CD127-) and CD4+CD25- non-Tregs were sorted from PBMCs. These data originate in a study of Tregs in tolerant kidney transplant recipients. Study-wide results and caveats: Validation in larger populations is needed because few patients were studied.

The CDR3 covers 14 residues. The germline CDR1 and CDR2 sequences are SGDLS and YYNGEE. V was shortened by 1 base and J by 4 bases, with 12 bases between the two germline ends. TCRdb's copy holds only in-frame clones and misses some; the assay was immunoSEQ multiplex PCR. The sample contains 90,000 to 120,000 clones, 85% to 90% of which appear only once. The source material was CD4+ T cells from blood, sampled before the transplant. The clonotype originates from a human donor who received a combined kidney and bone marrow transplant. This rearrangement joins TRBV9 to TRBJ2-7; D perhaps matches TRBD1 (6 bases). The DNA for the CDR3 is TGTGCCAGCAGCGTAAACAGGGTCGGTTACGAGCAGTACTTC. It codes for CASSVNRVGYEQYF.